Each of the 26 T cell receptor beta chains below was sequenced from the same sample in a study of T cell changes during pregnancy in multiple sclerosis. TCRdb's table, derived via immunoSEQ multiplex PCR, lists solely in-frame clones and lacks some. The data hold about 67,000 clones, with over 75% observed a single time. The sequencing used peripheral blood, collected in the third trimester of pregnancy. The source is a female donor with multiple sclerosis, enrolled in a pregnancy study.

CDR3 in amino acids: CSFHRGVGEQFF. The CDR3 DNA follows: TGCAGCTTCCACCGGGGGGTCGGTGAGCAGTTCTTC. The rearrangement links TRBV29-1 to TRBJ2-1, with 7 nucleotides matching TRBD2. The V gene's germline CDR1 is SQVTM and CDR2 ANQGSEA. V was clipped by 8 bases and J by 9 bases; unmatched bases: 10. The CDR3 loop spans 12 amino acids.

J is TRBJ1-5 and V is TRBV7-2, with 7 nucleotides matching TRBD1. Germline loops: CDR1 SGHTA, CDR2 FQGNSA. CDR3 length: 15 amino acids. The V and J ends lost 3 bases and 4 bases, in that order; junction bases with no gene match: 6. The CDR3 reads CASSFRQGSNQPQHF. The DNA for the CDR3 is TGTGCCAGCAGCTTTAGACAGGGCTCAAATCAGCCCCAGCATTTT. Full variable domain (remainder filled in from reference TRBV7-2 and TRBJ1-5): GAGVSQSPSNKVTEKGKDVELRCDPISGHTALYWYRQSLGQGLEFLIYFQGNSAPDKSGLPSDRFSAERTGGSVSTLTIQRTQQEDSAVYLCASSFRQGSNQPQHFGDGTRLSIL.

The rearrangement links TRBV27 to TRBJ2-2; D call uncertain. Germline loops: CDR1 MNHEY, CDR2 SMNVEV (reference sequence). The V end was cut by 8 bases, the J end by 2 bases, with 15 bases between. The CDR3 is made up of 15 amino acids. DNA for the CDR3: TGTGCCAGCCCCCGCCCTTACTTTAACACCGGGGAGCTGTTTTTT. It codes for CASPRPYFNTGELFF.

The CDR3 nucleotides read TGTGCCAGCAGTGAACCCTTTTTGGGGGGGGATCAGCCCCAGCATTTT. As protein: CASSEPFLGGDQPQHF. The J gene is TRBJ1-5, the V gene TRBV6-1; D may be TRBD1 (5 bases). The CDR3 totals 16 residues. V was clipped by 2 bases and J by 5 bases, with 16 bases between them. Looked up from germline, CDR1 is MNHNS and CDR2 is SASEGT.

The rearrangement uses TRBV6-1 and TRBJ1-1; perhaps TRBD1 as D (6 bases). The V gene lost 6 bases and the J gene lost 4 bases, with 12 bases spanning the gap. Germline CDR1 is MNHNS and CDR2 is SASEGT. This CDR3 region has 13 residues. This chain's CDR3 is CASSGKQGTEAFF. In DNA, the CDR3 is TGTGCCAGCAGCGGGAAACAGGGCACTGAAGCTTTCTTT.

The CDR3 coding sequence is TGTGCCAGCAGCTTATTCTCGTCGGGATCCTACGAGCAGTACTTC. This sequence encodes CASSLFSSGSYEQYF. The chain has TRBV11-2 and TRBJ2-7, with TRBD2 as a possible D gene (5 bases). The V end lost 2 bases, the J end lost 1 base, and 12 bases lay between the germline ends. From germline, CDR1 is SGHAT and CDR2 FQNNGV. The length of the CDR3 is 15 residues.

This CDR3 reads CASSIPGFGTEAFF. The CDR3, as DNA: TGTGCCAGTAGTATACCCGGGTTCGGCACTGAAGCTTTCTTT. The rearrangement links TRBV19 to TRBJ1-1; D is ambiguous. Germline lookup yields CDR1 LNHDA and CDR2 SQIVND (reference sequence). Trimming left V 2 bases short and J 4 bases short, with 11 bases between. The CDR3 covers 14 residues.

V usage is TRBV6-5 and J usage is TRBJ2-6; D ambiguous. Germline CDR1 reads MNHEY; CDR2 reads SVGAGI. This CDR3 has 16 amino acids. Trimming shortened V by 4 bases and J by 0 bases, and 10 bases separated the two germline ends. Here the CDR3 reads CASSWVERSGANVLTF. CDR3 coding DNA: TGTGCCAGCAGTTGGGTCGAGCGCTCTGGGGCCAACGTCCTGACTTTC.

V usage is TRBV25-1 and J usage is TRBJ1-1; no clear D. The CDR3 totals 13 residues. The V end lost 8 bases, the J end lost 2 bases, and 12 bases lay between the germline ends. Germline-derived CDR1 and CDR2 are MGHDK and SYGVNS. The DNA of the CDR3 is TGTGCCAGCCGGGAGGACGCTAACACTGAAGCTTTCTTT. Translation: CASREDANTEAFF.

This sequence joins TRBV13 and TRBJ1-2; TRBD1 aligns across 8 bases. V lost 5 bases and J lost 4; bases outside the gene matches: 6. The CDR3 is 14 amino acids. Germline lookup yields CDR1 PRHDT and CDR2 FYEKMQ (reference sequence). The CDR3 region is CASSPGQGLYGYTF. The CDR3 DNA reads TGTGCCAGCAGCCCAGGACAGGGCCTCTATGGCTACACCTTC.

The chain is built from TRBV7-9 and TRBJ2-7; no definite D call. V was pared by 4 bases and J by 2 bases, with 6 bases between. CDR3 length: 12 amino acids. Germline CDR1 SEHNR, CDR2 FQNEAQ (reference sequence). The DNA of the CDR3 is TGTGCCAGCAGCTCCCTTACCTACGAGCAGTACTTC. It translates to CASSSLTYEQYF.

The CDR3 DNA follows: TGTGCCAGCAGTTACGACAGGACCTTTGGAAACACCATATATTTT. Amino acid sequence: CASSYDRTFGNTIYF. This chain links TRBV7-9 with TRBJ1-3; a possible D gene is TRBD1 (6 bases). Deletions cut 6 bases from V and 3 bases from J, with 15 bases between. CDR3 length: 15 residues. In germline, CDR1 is SEHNR, CDR2 FQNEAQ (reference sequence).

The CDR3, as DNA: TGTGCCTGGAGTCCATCCCGGGAAAAAGAGACCCAGTACTTC. Translating gives CAWSPSREKETQYF. The chain carries TRBV30 and TRBJ2-5; a possible D gene is TRBD2 (5 bases). This CDR3 region has 14 residues. The V end was cut by 2 bases, the J end by 3 bases, with 13 bases between. Germline V gives CDR1 GTSNPN, CDR2 SVGIG (reference sequence).

This chain uses TRBV29-1 with TRBJ2-1, with D possibly matching TRBD1 (6 bases). V was trimmed by 7 bases and J by 8 bases, leaving 12 bases between them. Germline assignment: CDR1 SQVTM and CDR2 ANQGSEA. The CDR3 runs to 11 residues. The CDR3: CSAIRGYEQFF. CDR3 nucleotide sequence: TGCAGCGCCATCAGGGGATATGAGCAGTTCTTC.

For the CDR3, the DNA is TGCGCCAGCAAAGAAGGGGACGAGCAGTACTTC. It yields the protein CASKEGDEQYF. V and J are TRBV5-1 and TRBJ2-7; possibly TRBD1 for D (5 bases). From germline, CDR1 is SGHRS and CDR2 YFSETQ. CDR3 length equals 11 residues. Trimming stripped 6 bases from V and 5 bases from J, with 9 bases between.

This chain connects TRBV5-1 to TRBJ2-5, with a tentative D call TRBD1 (6 bases). Germline V gives CDR1 SGHRS, CDR2 YFSETQ. V lost 7 bases and J lost 7, with 20 bases in between. CDR3 length equals 14 residues. CDR3 DNA: TGCGCCAGCGCCCAGGACAGTCCCAAGGGGACCCAGTACTTC. Protein: CASAQDSPKGTQYF.

The chain has TRBV7-9 and TRBJ2-3; 9 nucleotides line up with TRBD2. In germline, CDR1 is SEHNR, CDR2 FQNEAQ (reference sequence). This CDR3 is 15 amino acids long. Trimming removed 6 bases from V and 4 bases from J; junction bases left unmatched: 8. CDR3 sequence: CASRNRLAVADTQYF. DNA of the CDR3: TGTGCCAGCAGGAACCGACTAGCGGTTGCAGATACGCAGTATTTT.

The V call is TRBV29-1, the J call TRBJ1-1, with 8 bases identical to TRBD1. The CDR3 covers 14 residues. The V and J ends lost 1 base and 2 bases, in that order; junction bases with no gene match: 3. Germline values: CDR1 SQVTM, CDR2 ANQGSEA. This chain's CDR3 is CSVEGPGGNTEAFF. CDR3 in DNA: TGCAGCGTTGAAGGTCCAGGGGGCAACACTGAAGCTTTCTTT.

Only one count was recorded for this clone. J is TRBJ2-3 and V is TRBV12-5; 11 bases agree with TRBD2. V lost 5 bases and J lost 2; bases outside the gene matches: 6. Germline loops: CDR1 LGHNT, CDR2 FRNRAP. This CDR3 spans 16 amino acids. CDR3 sequence: CASGPGTSGLTDTQYF. In DNA form, the CDR3 reads TGTGCTAGTGGTCCCGGGACTAGCGGACTCACAGATACGCAGTATTTT.

This clone has just one count. The rearrangement links TRBV7-9 to TRBJ2-7; D is unresolved. Germline-derived CDR1 and CDR2 are SEHNR and FQNEAQ (reference sequence). V lost 5 bases to trimming and J lost 6 bases, with 11 bases between them. The CDR3 extends over 12 amino acids. The CDR3 is CASSVGSGEQYF. The DNA for the CDR3 is TGTGCCAGCAGCGTAGGTTCGGGCGAGCAGTACTTC.

This rearrangement joins TRBV4-1 to TRBJ1-5, with TRBD1 as a possible D gene (5 bases). Germline V CDR1 and CDR2: MGHRA, YSYEKL. The CDR3 consists of 13 residues. V lost 3 bases to trimming and J lost 10 bases, with 13 bases between them. The CDR3 DNA reads as TGCGCCAGCAGCCACAGGGACTTTGGTCCCCAGCATTTT. It translates to CASSHRDFGPQHF.

The V gene is TRBV27, the J gene TRBJ2-7; possibly TRBD1 for D (5 bases). With 6 bases removed from V and 0 bases from J, the gap between germline ends came to 12 bases. This CDR3 has 14 amino acids. Per the germline V gene, CDR1 is MNHEY and CDR2 is SMNVEV (reference sequence). Written as DNA, the CDR3 is TGTGCCAGCAGCTGGGGCCTCTACTCCTACGAGCAGTACTTC. Translated, it gives CASSWGLYSYEQYF.

CDR3 region: CASSLRSRVNTEAFF. The CDR3 DNA follows: TGTGCCAGCAGCTTAAGGTCCAGGGTGAACACTGAAGCTTTCTTT. The rearrangement uses TRBV11-2 and TRBJ1-1; perhaps TRBD1 as D (5 bases). The CDR3 has 15 amino acids. Trimming shortened V by 2 bases and J by 0 bases, and 10 bases separated the two germline ends. Germline V gives CDR1 SGHAT, CDR2 FQNNGV.

The CDR3 is CASSPRVNEAKNIQYF. CDR3 coding DNA: TGTGCCAGCAGCCCCCGGGTAAACGAAGCCAAAAACATTCAGTACTTC. The chain uses TRBV7-3 and TRBJ2-4; unclear D gene. The CDR3 spans 16 residues. The V gene's germline CDR1 is SGHTA and CDR2 FQGTGA. V lost 5 bases to trimming and J lost 0 bases, with 14 bases between them. Looking up the rest from reference TRBV7-3 and TRBJ2-4 gives the full variable domain: GAGVSQTPSNKVTEKGKYVELRCDPISGHTALYWYRQSLGQGPEFLIYFQGTGAADDSGLPNDRFFAVRPEGSVSTLKIQRTERGDSAVYLCASSPRVNEAKNIQYFGAGTRLSVL.

This sequence joins TRBV6-4 and TRBJ1-5; 7 nucleotides match TRBD1. V gave up 6 bases and J gave up 5 bases; unmatched junction bases: 4. Germline V CDR1 and CDR2: MRHNA, SNTAGT. CDR3 length: 13 amino acids. The CDR3 DNA is TGTGCCAGCAGCGCAACAGGGGATCAGCCCCAGCATTTT. Translated: CASSATGDQPQHF.

V is TRBV9 and J is TRBJ2-1; no firm D call. CDR1 and CDR2 from the germline V gene are SGDLS and YYNGEE. This CDR3 has 12 amino acids. V was clipped by 1 base and J by 7 bases, with 6 bases between them. CDR3 protein: CASSVSFNEQFF. In nucleotides, the CDR3 is TGTGCCAGCAGCGTAAGCTTTAATGAGCAGTTCTTC.